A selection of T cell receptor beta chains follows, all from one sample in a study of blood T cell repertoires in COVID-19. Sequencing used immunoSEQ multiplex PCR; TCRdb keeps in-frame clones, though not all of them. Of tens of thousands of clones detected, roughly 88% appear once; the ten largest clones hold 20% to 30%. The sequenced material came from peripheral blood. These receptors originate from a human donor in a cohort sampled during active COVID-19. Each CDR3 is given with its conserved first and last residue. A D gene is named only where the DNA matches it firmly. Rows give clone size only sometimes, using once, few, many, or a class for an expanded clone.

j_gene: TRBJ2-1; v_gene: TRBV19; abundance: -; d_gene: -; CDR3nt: TGTGCCAGTAGTGTCCAGGGGATCTACAATGAGCAGTTCTTC; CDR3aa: CASSVQGIYNEQFF
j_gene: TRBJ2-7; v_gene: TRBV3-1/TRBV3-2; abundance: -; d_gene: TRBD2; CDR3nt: TGTGCCAGCAGCCCTCCCCGGAGGACTAGCGGGATCTACGAGCAGTACTTC; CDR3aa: CASSPPRRTSGIYEQYF
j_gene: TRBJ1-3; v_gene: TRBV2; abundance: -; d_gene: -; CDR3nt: TGTGCCAGCAGTGCACAGGGCGCCTCTGGAAACACCATATATTTT; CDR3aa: CASSAQGASGNTIYF
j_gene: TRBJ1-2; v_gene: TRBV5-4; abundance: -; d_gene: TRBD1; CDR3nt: TGTGCCAGCAGCTTATCCGGGACAGGGTTTAACTATGGCTACACCTTC; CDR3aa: CASSLSGTGFNYGYTF
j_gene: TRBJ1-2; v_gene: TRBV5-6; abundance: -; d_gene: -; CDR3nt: TGTGCCAGCAGCTTGCGGGGGTACTATGGCTACACCTTC; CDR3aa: CASSLRGYYGYTF
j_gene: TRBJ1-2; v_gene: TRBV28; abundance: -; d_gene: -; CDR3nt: TGTGCCAGCAGTTTTGGGGGGAATCACTATGGCTACACCTTC; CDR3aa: CASSFGGNHYGYTF
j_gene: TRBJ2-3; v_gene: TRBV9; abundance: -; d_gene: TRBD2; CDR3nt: TGTGCCAGCAGCGGTAGCGGGGTTCACCAAGATACGCAGTATTTT; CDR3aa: CASSGSGVHQDTQYF
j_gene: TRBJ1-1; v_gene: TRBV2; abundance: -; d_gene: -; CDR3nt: TGTGCCAGCACTACGGAGGGAAGAACTGAAGCTTTCTTT; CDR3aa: CASTTEGRTEAFF
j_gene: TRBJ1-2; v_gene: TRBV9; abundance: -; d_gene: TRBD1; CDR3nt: TGTGCCAGCAGCGTAGGACAGGGGAGGAACTATGGCTACACCTTC; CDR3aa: CASSVGQGRNYGYTF
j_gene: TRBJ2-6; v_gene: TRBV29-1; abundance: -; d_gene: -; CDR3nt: TGCAGCGTTGGGAATTCTGGAGTAGTGTCTGGGGCCAACGTCCTGACTTTC; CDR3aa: CSVGNSGVVSGANVLTF
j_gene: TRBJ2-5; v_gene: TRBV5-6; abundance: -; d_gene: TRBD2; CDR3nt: TGTGCCAGCAGCCTAATAGCGGGGGGGCAAGAGACCCAGTACTTC; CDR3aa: CASSLIAGGQETQYF
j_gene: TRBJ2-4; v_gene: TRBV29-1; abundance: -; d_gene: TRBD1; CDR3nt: TGCAGCGTGCTACAGGGGGCGTCGTCCAAAAACATTCAGTACTTC; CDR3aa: CSVLQGASSKNIQYF
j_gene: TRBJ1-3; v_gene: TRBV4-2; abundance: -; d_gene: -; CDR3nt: TGTGCCAGCAGCCAAGATCGGGCAGGGCGCTCTGGAAACACCATATATTTT; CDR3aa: CASSQDRAGRSGNTIYF
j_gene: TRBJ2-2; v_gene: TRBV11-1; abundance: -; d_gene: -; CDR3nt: TGTGCCAGCAGCACCCGACAGTCGAACACCGGGGAGCTGTTTTTT; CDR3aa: CASSTRQSNTGELFF
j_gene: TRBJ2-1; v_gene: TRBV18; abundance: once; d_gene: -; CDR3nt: TGTGCCAGCTCACGAGACGAATCAGGGAAGGATGAGCAGTTCTTC; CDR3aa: CASSRDESGKDEQFF
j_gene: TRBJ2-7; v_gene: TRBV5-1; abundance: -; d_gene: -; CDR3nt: TGCGCCAGCAGCTTGGACCCTAGCCTATCGATCTACGAGCAGTACTTC; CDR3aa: CASSLDPSLSIYEQYF
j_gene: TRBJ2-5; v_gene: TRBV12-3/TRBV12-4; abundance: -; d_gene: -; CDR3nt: TGTGCCAGCAGATCGGCGGGGACCCAGTACTTC; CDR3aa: CASRSAGTQYF
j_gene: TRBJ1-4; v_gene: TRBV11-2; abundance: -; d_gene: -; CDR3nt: TGTGCCAGCACTATTCAGGGTTTTAATGAAAAACTGTTTTTT; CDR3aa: CASTIQGFNEKLFF
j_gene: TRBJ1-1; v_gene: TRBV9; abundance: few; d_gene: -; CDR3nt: TGTGCCAGCAGCCCCAGGGGGAACACTGAAGCTTTCTTT; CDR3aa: CASSPRGNTEAFF
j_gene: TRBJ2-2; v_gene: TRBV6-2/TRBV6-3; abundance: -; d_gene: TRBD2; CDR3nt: TGTGCCAGCAGTTGGACTAGTTCCGGGGAGCTGTTTTTT; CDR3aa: CASSWTSSGELFF
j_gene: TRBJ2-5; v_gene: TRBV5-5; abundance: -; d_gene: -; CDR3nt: TGTGCCAGCAGCTTGACATTCCAAGAGACCCAGTACTTC; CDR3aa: CASSLTFQETQYF
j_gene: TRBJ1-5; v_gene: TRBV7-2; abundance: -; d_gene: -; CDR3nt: TGTGCCAGCAGCTTAGGGACAGTCAAGGAGCAGCCCCAGCATTTT; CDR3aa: CASSLGTVKEQPQHF
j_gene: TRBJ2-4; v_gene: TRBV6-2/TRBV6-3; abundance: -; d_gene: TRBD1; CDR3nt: TGTGCCAGCAGTTTACAGGGGGCAGGAAACATTCAGTACTTC; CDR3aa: CASSLQGAGNIQYF
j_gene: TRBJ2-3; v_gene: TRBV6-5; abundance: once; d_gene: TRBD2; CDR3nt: TGTGCCAGCAAGACTAGCGGGGAAACAGATACGCAGTATTTT; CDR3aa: CASKTSGETDTQYF
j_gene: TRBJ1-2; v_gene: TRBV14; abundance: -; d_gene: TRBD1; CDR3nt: TGTGCCAGCAGCCAAAACAGGGGCGGCTATGGCTACACCTTC; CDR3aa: CASSQNRGGYGYTF
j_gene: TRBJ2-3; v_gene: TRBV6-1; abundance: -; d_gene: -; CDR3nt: TGTGCCAGCAGTGAAGGGGGGGGCACAGATACGCAGTATTTT; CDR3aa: CASSEGGGTDTQYF
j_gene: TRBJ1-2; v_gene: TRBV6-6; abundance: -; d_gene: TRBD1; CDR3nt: TGTGCCAGCAGTTACTCGGCAGGGGGAATATCTGGCTACACCTTC; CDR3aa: CASSYSAGGISGYTF
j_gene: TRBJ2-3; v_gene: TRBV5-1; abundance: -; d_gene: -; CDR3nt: TGCGCCAGCAGCCTCCACTTATTGGGGCGCACAGATACGCAGTATTTT; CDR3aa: CASSLHLLGRTDTQYF